The 30 T cell receptor beta chains listed next were all sequenced from one sample in a study of T-cell reconstitution after alpha-beta-depleted transplantation in children. Unique molecular identifiers featured in how the TCRbeta library was prepared. One entry per CDR3 protein, called by TCRdb with MiXCR from the PCR reads. In the table there are about 210,000 distinct CDR3 sequences, approximately 19% of which are singletons. This specimen consisted of PBMCs, mostly from graft donor cells, obtained 360 days after TCRalphabeta/CD19-depleted stem cell transplant. These receptors came from a male patient aged 2-15 years who had a stem cell transplant for acute lymphoblastic leukemia, so the T cells may come from the graft donor.

J is TRBJ2-5 and V is TRBV6-1, with 7 bases that match TRBD1. Trimming at V came to 5 bases and at J to 1 base, leaving 4 bases not matched to a gene. Germline values: CDR1 MNHNS, CDR2 SASEGT. There are 14 residues in the CDR3. DNA for the CDR3: TGTGCCAGCAGTCCGGGACAGCTCCAAGAGACCCAGTACTTC. Amino acid sequence: CASSPGQLQETQYF.

This clonotype was seen a handful of times. The chain has TRBV20-1 and TRBJ2-5; 14 bases line up with TRBD2. The CDR3 totals 15 residues. The V and J ends lost 7 bases and 4 bases, in that order; junction bases with no gene match: 8. The germline V gene has CDR1 DFQATT and CDR2 SNEGSKA (reference sequence). CDR3 nucleotide sequence: TGCAGTGGCCCCGAGACTAGCGGGGGGGGAGAGACCCAGTACTTC. Its protein product is CSGPETSGGGETQYF.

This clonotype was found many times. V gene TRBV5-1 combines with J gene TRBJ2-7; 10 positions agree with TRBD1. The CDR3 runs to 14 residues. The trim removed 0 bases at V and 6 bases at J, leaving 3 bases unmatched. Germline CDR1 and CDR2: SGHRS and YFSETQ. The CDR3: CASSLVDRGFEQYF. DNA of the CDR3: TGCGCCAGCAGCTTGGTGGACAGGGGGTTCGAGCAGTACTTC.

The chain employs TRBV5-1 and TRBJ2-2; D uncertain. The V and J ends lost 0 bases and 7 bases respectively, with 7 bases between them. Germline loops: CDR1 SGHRS, CDR2 YFSETQ. CDR3 length equals 13 residues. The CDR3 here is CASSLEGSGELFF. CDR3 DNA sequence: TGCGCCAGCAGCTTGGAGGGTAGCGGGGAGCTGTTTTTT.

The chain links TRBV11-2 to TRBJ2-5, with a tentative D call TRBD2 (6 bases). The CDR3 spans 16 residues. With 1 base removed from V and 3 bases from J, the gap between germline ends came to 15 bases. Germline-derived CDR1 and CDR2 are SGHAT and FQNNGV. The DNA of the CDR3 is TGTGCCAGCAGCTTAGCAAATAGCGGCAGGGAAGAGACCCAGTACTTC. Its translation is CASSLANSGREETQYF. Full variable domain (outside the CDR3, taken from reference TRBV11-2 and TRBJ2-5): EAGVAQSPRYKIIEKRQSVAFWCNPISGHATLYWYQQILGQGPKLLIQFQNNGVVDDSQLPKDRFSAERLKGVDSTLKIQPAKLEDSAVYLCASSLANSGREETQYFGPGTRLLVL.

The CDR3 DNA reads as TGTGCCAGCAGCTTGGATGGGAAAGCTAACTATGGCTACACCTTC. Protein product: CASSLDGKANYGYTF. The chain links TRBV5-6 to TRBJ1-2; no clear D. The V and J ends lost 0 bases and 0 bases respectively, with 9 bases between them. Germline CDR1 is SGHDT and CDR2 is YYEEEE. This CDR3 is 15 amino acids long. The full variable domain, rest sourced from reference TRBV5-6 and TRBJ1-2, is DAGVTQSPTHLIKTRGQQVTLRCSPKSGHDTVSWYQQALGQGPQFIFQYYEEEERQRGNFPDRFSGHQFPNYSSELNVNALLLGDSALYLCASSLDGKANYGYTFGSGTRLTVV.

The chain is built from TRBV4-3 and TRBJ2-3; 10 bases line up with TRBD1. CDR1 is LGHNA and CDR2 is YSLEER in the germline V gene. V dropped 0 bases and J dropped 4; count of bases not matched to a gene: 7. This CDR3 is 17 amino acids long. CDR3 DNA: TGCGCCAGCAGCCAAGAAGGCGGGACAGGGGACGCAGATACGCAGTATTTT. Protein sequence: CASSQEGGTGDADTQYF.

This clonotype was detected many times. The V and J genes are TRBV20-1 and TRBJ2-7, with 9 bases that match TRBD2. The germline V gene encodes CDR1 DFQATT and CDR2 SNEGSKA (reference sequence). The CDR3 runs to 16 residues. CDR3: CSPYRKPGLARYEQYF. The CDR3 bases are TGCAGCCCTTACAGGAAGCCGGGACTAGCTAGGTACGAGCAGTACTTC.

This clonotype was observed a few times. The chain recombines TRBV5-1 with TRBJ1-1, with D unclear. The CDR3 length is 14 residues. V was pared by 2 bases and J by 4 bases, with 12 bases between. CDR1 and CDR2 (germline): SGHRS, YFSETQ. CDR3 nucleotide sequence: TGCGCCAGCAGCTTCCACGAGAGGCCCACTGAAGCTTTCTTT. Translating gives CASSFHERPTEAFF.

This sequence joins TRBV6-5 and TRBJ2-1; no firm D call. The CDR3 spans 12 residues. Germline V CDR1 and CDR2: MNHEY, SVGAGI. Trimming pared 7 bases from V and 7 bases from J, leaving 11 bases between. The CDR3 spells CASIGLGNEQFF. CDR3 in DNA: TGTGCCAGCATCGGGTTAGGGAATGAGCAGTTCTTC.

The chain combines TRBV29-1 with TRBJ1-5, with 8 positions matching TRBD1. V shed 2 bases and J 5 bases; nucleotides not matched to a gene: 2. This CDR3 comprises 13 residues. The germline gives CDR1 SQVTM, CDR2 ANQGSEA. CDR3 amino acids: CSVEQGADQPQHF. CDR3 sequence (DNA): TGCAGCGTTGAACAGGGGGCCGATCAGCCCCAGCATTTT.

The chain is built from TRBV7-9 and TRBJ1-2; tentatively, D is TRBD1 (5 bases). The length of the CDR3 is 14 residues. From germline, CDR1 is SEHNR and CDR2 FQNEAQ (reference sequence). The V gene lost 5 bases and the J gene lost 4 bases, with 14 bases spanning the gap. The CDR3 region is CASSQAGGGYGYTF. Here the CDR3 DNA reads TGTGCCAGCAGCCAGGCGGGTGGGGGCTATGGCTACACCTTC.

This clonotype has more than one count but fewer than ten. In nucleotides, the CDR3 is TGTGCCAGCAGTTACGTAGCAGCTCAAGAGACCCAGTACTTC. Its translation: CASSYVAAQETQYF. This chain links TRBV6-2 or TRBV6-3 with TRBJ2-5, with D unclear. This CDR3 has 14 residues. V dropped 2 bases and J dropped 2 bases, with 9 bases sitting between them. CDR1 is MNHEY, CDR2 SVGEGT, per germline.

This clonotype turned up a few times. The chain links TRBV5-1 to TRBJ2-2, with D unresolved. Germline V lookup: CDR1 SGHRS, CDR2 YFSETQ. The CDR3 covers 14 residues. V lost 5 bases to trimming and J lost 2 bases, with 10 bases between them. Here the CDR3 reads CASRDVTNTGELFF. In nucleotides, the CDR3 is TGCGCCAGCAGAGACGTGACCAACACCGGGGAGCTGTTTTTT. The complete variable domain, with remaining parts taken from reference TRBV5-1 and TRBJ2-2, reads KAGVTQTPRYLIKTRGQQVTLSCSPISGHRSVSWYQQTPGQGLQFLFEYFSETQRNKGNFPGRFSGRQFSNSRSEMNVSTLELGDSALYLCASRDVTNTGELFFGEGSRLTVL.

This clonotype has just a few counts. This chain joins TRBV11-2 and TRBJ2-3; 7 bases match TRBD2. The V segment lost 0 bases and the J segment 0 bases; nucleotides outside the gene matches: 6. CDR3 length: 17 amino acids. The V gene's germline CDR1 is SGHAT and CDR2 FQNNGV. The CDR3 nucleotides are TGTGCCAGCAGCTTAGAGGGGCGGGGGAGGAGCACAGATACGCAGTATTTT. Encoded protein: CASSLEGRGRSTDTQYF.

This chain links TRBV12-3 or TRBV12-4 with TRBJ2-5; TRBD2 matches at 7 bases. V was pared by 6 bases and J by 4 bases, with 11 bases of the junction left unmatched. The CDR3 runs 15 residues. In DNA form, the CDR3 reads TGTGCCAGCAGAAACCGAGCGGGGAGGGGAGAGACCCAGTACTTC. This sequence encodes CASRNRAGRGETQYF.

The gene calls are TRBV15 and TRBJ2-7; no clear D gene. This CDR3 comprises 14 residues. The germline CDR1 and CDR2 sequences are LNHNV and YYDKDF (reference sequence). The V end was cut by 0 bases, the J end by 2 bases, with 8 bases between. For the CDR3, the DNA is TGTGCCACCAGCAGAGATGTCAGACCCTACGAGCAGTACTTC. Translated, it gives CATSRDVRPYEQYF.

This clonotype was observed a handful of times. The chain combines TRBV29-1 with TRBJ1-1; 8 bases align to TRBD1. Germline lookup yields CDR1 SQVTM and CDR2 ANQGSEA. The CDR3 loop spans 13 amino acids. V was clipped by 7 bases and J by 5 bases; unmatched bases: 9. In DNA form, the CDR3 reads TGCAGCGCTGAGGACAGGGCTGGGACTGAAGCTTTCTTT. Its protein product is CSAEDRAGTEAFF.

Written as DNA, the CDR3 is TGCAGCGTCCACCTCATAGTGGACACTGAAGCTTTCTTT. Its protein product is CSVHLIVDTEAFF. This chain connects TRBV29-1 to TRBJ1-1; D not certain. Trimming left V 6 bases short and J 3 bases short, with 14 bases between. The CDR3 is made up of 13 amino acids. The germline CDR1 and CDR2 sequences are SQVTM and ANQGSEA. Variable domain in full (rest from reference TRBV29-1 and TRBJ1-1): SAVISQKPSRDICQRGTSLTIQCQVDSQVTMMFWYRQQPGQSLTLIATANQGSEATYESGFVIDKFPISRPNLTFSTLTVSNMSPEDSSIYLCSVHLIVDTEAFFGQGTRLTVV.

This chain links TRBV7-9 with TRBJ2-7; 8 bases align to TRBD1. This CDR3 spans 16 amino acids. Germline V gene lookup returns CDR1 SEHNR and CDR2 FQNEAQ (reference sequence). Losses at the gene ends were 3 bases for V and 5 bases for J; bases not matched to a gene: 12. CDR3 in DNA: TGTGCCAGCAGCTTTTTTTCAGGGGGCGACCGGGACGAGCAGTACTTC. Translated, it gives CASSFFSGGDRDEQYF.

This clonotype was observed a few times. This chain links TRBV29-1 with TRBJ1-1; possible D gene TRBD1, 5 bases. V was pared by 6 bases and J by 0 bases, with 8 bases between. Germline CDR1 SQVTM, CDR2 ANQGSEA. The CDR3 consists of 12 residues. The CDR3 protein is CSVGDLNTEAFF. CDR3 sequence (DNA): TGCAGCGTGGGGGATCTGAACACTGAAGCTTTCTTT.

The chain recombines TRBV3-1 with TRBJ2-5, with D perhaps matching TRBD2 (5 bases). The CDR3 is 14 residues long. V lost 5 bases and J 5 bases, leaving 15 bases between the germline ends. In germline, CDR1 is LGHDT, CDR2 YNNKEL (reference sequence). The DNA of the CDR3 is TGTGCCAGCAGCTCTTCGGGGAGTGAGGAGACCCAGTACTTC. This translates into CASSSSGSEETQYF.

This clonotype was observed a few times. This chain joins TRBV4-2 and TRBJ2-5; 13 bases align to TRBD2. V was pared by 3 bases and J by 0 bases, with 13 bases of the junction left unmatched. The germline gives CDR1 LGHNA, CDR2 YNFKEQ. The CDR3 extends over 20 amino acids. CDR3 amino acids: CASSQRLAGGRRTYQETQYF. The CDR3 region has the DNA TGTGCCAGCAGCCAGAGACTAGCGGGGGGCCGACGAACTTACCAAGAGACCCAGTACTTC.

This clonotype has just a few counts. This chain joins TRBV28 and TRBJ2-3; TRBD2 matches 11 bases. J gave up 6 bases and V 6 bases, and 14 bases lay outside the gene matches. The germline V gene has CDR1 MDHEN and CDR2 SYDVKM. This CDR3 comprises 17 residues. In DNA, the CDR3 is TGTGCCAGCAGCCCTCCAGTTAGCGGGGGGGGGACCGATACGCAGTATTTT. Protein product: CASSPPVSGGGTDTQYF.

CDR3 loop: CASSPWTSGDIHQETQYF. For the CDR3, the DNA is TGTGCCAGCAGCCCATGGACTAGCGGGGACATTCACCAAGAGACCCAGTACTTC. The chain employs TRBV3-1 and TRBJ2-5; 12 bases are shared with TRBD2. Germline V gene data show CDR1 as LGHDT and CDR2 as YNNKEL (reference sequence). V shed 4 bases and J 0 bases; nucleotides not matched to a gene: 9. The CDR3 has 18 amino acids.

This clonotype appeared many times. In DNA, the CDR3 is TGTGCCAGCTCGCCTATTCTGAACACTGAAGCTTTCTTT. Translated, it gives CASSPILNTEAFF. The chain links TRBV18 to TRBJ1-1, with unresolved D. Trimming took off 6 bases at V and 0 bases at J, with 8 bases between the two ends. Per the germline V gene, CDR1 is KGHSH and CDR2 is LQKENI. This CDR3 is built from 13 residues.

The J gene is TRBJ2-1, the V gene TRBV6-4; D not certain. CDR3 size: 13 residues. The V gene lost 2 bases and the J gene lost 7 bases, with 9 bases spanning the gap. The germline V gene has CDR1 MRHNA and CDR2 SNTAGT. In nucleotides, the CDR3 is TGTGCCAGCAGTGACCCCAGGACGAATGAGCAGTTCTTC. This translates into CASSDPRTNEQFF.

The rearrangement uses TRBV7-2 and TRBJ2-7; D possibly uses TRBD1 or TRBD2 (5 bases each). Trimming pared 8 bases from V and 4 bases from J, leaving 21 bases between. The germline CDR1 and CDR2 sequences are SGHTA and FQGNSA. CDR3 length: 15 residues. The CDR3 sequence is CASVPPGLPEYEQYF. For the CDR3, the DNA is TGTGCCAGCGTCCCCCCGGGGCTACCCGAATACGAGCAGTACTTC.

In this sample, this clonotype turned up a few times. The rearrangement links TRBV6-2 or TRBV6-3 to TRBJ1-1; no clear D gene. Germline CDR1 is MNHEY and CDR2 is SVGEGT. V lost 2 bases to trimming and J lost 11 bases, with 12 bases between them. The CDR3 extends over 12 amino acids. The CDR3 region has the DNA TGTGCCAGCAGTTACGAAGGGTTTAGTGCTTTCTTT. It translates to CASSYEGFSAFF.

This clonotype was observed a handful of times. The chain combines TRBV5-1 with TRBJ2-3; possible D gene TRBD2, 6 bases. The CDR3 runs 15 residues. CDR1 and CDR2 from the germline V gene are SGHRS and YFSETQ. Trimming left V 2 bases short and J 1 base short, with 11 bases between. CDR3 DNA sequence: TGCGCCAGCAGCTTCCGGGGAGGTGGCACAGATACGCAGTATTTT. It translates to CASSFRGGGTDTQYF. Complete variable domain (other parts from reference TRBV5-1 and TRBJ2-3): KAGVTQTPRYLIKTRGQQVTLSCSPISGHRSVSWYQQTPGQGLQFLFEYFSETQRNKGNFPGRFSGRQFSNSRSEMNVSTLELGDSALYLCASSFRGGGTDTQYFGPGTRLTVL.